A selection of T cell receptor beta chains follows, all from one sample in a study of CD8 T cells in ankylosing spondylitis. MiXCR, run by TCRdb on the 5' RACE reads, gives a single entry per CDR3 protein. The repertoire holds nearly 350,000 distinct CDR3 sequences, with under 15% as singletons. The specimen was blood, either unsorted or a sorted T cell fraction (not recorded which). These receptor sequences come from a male donor with ankylosing spondylitis or in good health (not recorded which). The CDR3 runs from the conserved cysteine through the conserved F or W. The D gene is left open where the match is weak. Expanded clones get a size class; other rows say once, few or many, or leave the size out.

v_gene: TRBV28
abundance: few
j_gene: TRBJ2-1
d_gene: NA
CDR3nt: TGTGCCAGCACCTCTAGCGGAGGGGGAATTTACAATGAGCAGTTCTTC
CDR3aa: CASTSSGGGIYNEQFF

v_gene: TRBV5-1
abundance: many
j_gene: TRBJ2-7
d_gene: NA
CDR3nt: TGCGCCAGCAGCTCTGATGCCGGGTCCTACGAGCAGTACTTC
CDR3aa: CASSSDAGSYEQYF

v_gene: TRBV5-1
abundance: NA
j_gene: TRBJ2-1
d_gene: NA
CDR3nt: TGTGCCAGCAGTTTAGGAGGATCAGGCTACAATGAGCAGTTCTTC
CDR3aa: CASSLGGSGYNEQFF

v_gene: TRBV6-1
abundance: few
j_gene: TRBJ2-2
d_gene: NA
CDR3nt: TGTGCCAGCAGTGGCTCTAGCTACATCGCCACCGGGGAGCTGTTTTTT
CDR3aa: CASSGSSYIATGELFF

v_gene: TRBV3-1
abundance: NA
j_gene: TRBJ2-1
d_gene: TRBD2
CDR3nt: TGTGCCAGCAGCCAAGGTATCGATCTTTTAGCGGGAGGAGCCTACAATGAGCAGTTCTTC
CDR3aa: CASSQGIDLLAGGAYNEQFF

v_gene: TRBV29-1
abundance: few
j_gene: TRBJ2-2
d_gene: NA
CDR3nt: TGCAGCGTTGACAGGGGGAACACCGGGGAGCTGTTTTTT
CDR3aa: CSVDRGNTGELFF

v_gene: TRBV29-1
abundance: NA
j_gene: TRBJ1-2
d_gene: TRBD1
CDR3nt: TGCAGCGTTCTCACAGGGGAAGGCTACACCTTC
CDR3aa: CSVLTGEGYTF

v_gene: TRBV30
abundance: NA
j_gene: TRBJ2-5
d_gene: NA
CDR3nt: TGTGCCTGGACAGGTGGAGGGTCGCAAGAGACCCAGTACTTC
CDR3aa: CAWTGGGSQETQYF

v_gene: TRBV5-1
abundance: NA
j_gene: TRBJ1-1
d_gene: NA
CDR3nt: TGCGCCAGCAGCTTGCAGGGATTAGAGGCTTTCTTT
CDR3aa: CASSLQGLEAFF

v_gene: TRBV5-1
abundance: many
j_gene: TRBJ2-7
d_gene: TRBD1
CDR3nt: TGCGCCAGCAGCATAGGGACAGGGGGCTTCTACGAGCAGTACTTC
CDR3aa: CASSIGTGGFYEQYF

v_gene: TRBV29-1
abundance: many
j_gene: TRBJ2-3
d_gene: TRBD2
CDR3nt: TGCAGCGTCTCCTCCGGGACTAGCGGCGGAGATACGCAGTATTTT
CDR3aa: CSVSSGTSGGDTQYF